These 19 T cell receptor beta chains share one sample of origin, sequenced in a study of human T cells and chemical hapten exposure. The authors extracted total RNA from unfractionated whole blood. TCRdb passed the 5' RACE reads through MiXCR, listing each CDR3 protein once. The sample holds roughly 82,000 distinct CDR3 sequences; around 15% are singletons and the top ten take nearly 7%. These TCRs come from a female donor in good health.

CDR3 in amino acids: CASSPESSNQPQHF. The CDR3 nucleotides read TGTGCCAGCAGCCCGGAAAGTAGCAATCAGCCCCAGCATTTT. The chain uses TRBV7-2 and TRBJ1-5; D is unclear. The germline V gene encodes CDR1 SGHTA and CDR2 FQGNSA. The ends were cut back, 5 bases at V and 0 bases at J, with 8 bases in the middle. The CDR3 is 14 residues long.

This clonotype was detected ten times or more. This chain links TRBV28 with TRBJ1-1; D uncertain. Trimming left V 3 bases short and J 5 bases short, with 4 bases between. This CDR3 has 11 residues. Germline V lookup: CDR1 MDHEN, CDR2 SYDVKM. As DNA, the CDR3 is TGTGCCAGCAGTTTGGGGACTGAAGCTTTCTTT. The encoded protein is CASSLGTEAFF.

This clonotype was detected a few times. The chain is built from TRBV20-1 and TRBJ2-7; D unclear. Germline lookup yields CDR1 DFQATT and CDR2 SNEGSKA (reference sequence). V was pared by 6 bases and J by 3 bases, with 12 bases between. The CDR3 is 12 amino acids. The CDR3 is CSAPFTGYEQYF. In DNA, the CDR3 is TGCAGTGCCCCCTTTACGGGCTACGAGCAGTACTTC.

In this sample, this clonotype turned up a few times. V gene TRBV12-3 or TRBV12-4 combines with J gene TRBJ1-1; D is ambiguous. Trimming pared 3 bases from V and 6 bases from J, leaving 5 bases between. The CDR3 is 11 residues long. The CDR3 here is CASSFGPEAFF. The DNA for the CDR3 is TGTGCCAGCAGTTTCGGGCCTGAAGCTTTCTTT.

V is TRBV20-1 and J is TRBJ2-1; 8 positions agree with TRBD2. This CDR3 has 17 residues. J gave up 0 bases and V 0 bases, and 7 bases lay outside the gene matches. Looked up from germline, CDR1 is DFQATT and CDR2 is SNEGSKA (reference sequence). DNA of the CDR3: TGCAGTGCTAGAGAATACCTCCGGGGGGGCTCCTACAATGAGCAGTTCTTC. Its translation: CSAREYLRGGSYNEQFF.

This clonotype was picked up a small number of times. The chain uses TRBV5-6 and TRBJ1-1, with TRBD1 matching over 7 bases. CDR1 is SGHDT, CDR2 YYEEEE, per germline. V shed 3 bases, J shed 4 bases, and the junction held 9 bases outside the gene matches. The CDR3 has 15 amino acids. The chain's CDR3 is CASSSRRQGFTEAFF. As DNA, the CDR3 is TGTGCCAGCAGCTCGAGGAGACAGGGTTTCACTGAAGCTTTCTTT.

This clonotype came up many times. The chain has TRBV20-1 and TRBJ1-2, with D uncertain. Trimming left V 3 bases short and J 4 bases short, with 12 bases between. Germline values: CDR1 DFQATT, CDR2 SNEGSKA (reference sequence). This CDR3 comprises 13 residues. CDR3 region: CSASDRGSYGYTF. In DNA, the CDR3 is TGCAGTGCTAGTGATCGGGGTAGCTATGGCTACACCTTC.

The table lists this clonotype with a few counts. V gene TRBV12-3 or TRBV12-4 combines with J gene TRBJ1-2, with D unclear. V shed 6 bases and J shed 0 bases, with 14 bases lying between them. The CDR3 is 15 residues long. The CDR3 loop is CASSRDGSTNYGYTF. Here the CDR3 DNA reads TGTGCCAGCAGCCGGGATGGCTCGACTAACTATGGCTACACCTTC.

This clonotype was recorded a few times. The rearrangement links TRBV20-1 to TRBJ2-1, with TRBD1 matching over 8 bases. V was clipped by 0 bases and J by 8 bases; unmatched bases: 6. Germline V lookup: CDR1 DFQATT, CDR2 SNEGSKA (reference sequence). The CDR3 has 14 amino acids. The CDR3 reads CSARDQGAHDEQFF. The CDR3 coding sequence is TGCAGTGCTAGAGATCAGGGGGCGCATGATGAGCAGTTCTTC.

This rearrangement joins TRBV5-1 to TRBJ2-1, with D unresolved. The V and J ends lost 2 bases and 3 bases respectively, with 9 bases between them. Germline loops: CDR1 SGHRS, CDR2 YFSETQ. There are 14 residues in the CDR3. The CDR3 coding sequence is TGCGCCAGCAGCTTTAGCCGGAGCTACAATGAGCAGTTCTTC. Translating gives CASSFSRSYNEQFF.

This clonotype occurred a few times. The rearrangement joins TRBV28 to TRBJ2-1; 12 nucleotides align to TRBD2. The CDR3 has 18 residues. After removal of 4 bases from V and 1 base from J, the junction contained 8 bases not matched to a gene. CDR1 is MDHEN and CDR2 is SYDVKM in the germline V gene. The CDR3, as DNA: TGTGCCAGCAGTTCAGGACTAGCGGGAATCTATTCCTACAATGAGCAGTTCTTC. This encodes CASSSGLAGIYSYNEQFF.

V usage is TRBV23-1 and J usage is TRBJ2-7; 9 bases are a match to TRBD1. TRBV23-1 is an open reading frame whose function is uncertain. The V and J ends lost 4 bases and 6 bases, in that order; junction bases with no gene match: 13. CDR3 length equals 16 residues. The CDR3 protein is CASSRENRGRRCEQYF. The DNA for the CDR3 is TGCGCCAGCAGTCGTGAAAACAGGGGGCGTCGTTGCGAGCAGTACTTC.

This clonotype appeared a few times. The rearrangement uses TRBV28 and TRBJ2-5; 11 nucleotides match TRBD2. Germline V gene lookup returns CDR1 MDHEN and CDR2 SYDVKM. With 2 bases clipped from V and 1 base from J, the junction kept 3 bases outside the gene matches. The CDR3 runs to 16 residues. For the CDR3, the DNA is TGTGCCAGCAGTTTAAGTCTAGCGGGGGGCCAAGAGACCCAGTACTTC. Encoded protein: CASSLSLAGGQETQYF.

CDR3: CSARVGTYGYTF. Written as DNA, the CDR3 is TGCAGTGCTAGAGTAGGTACCTATGGCTACACCTTC. The gene calls are TRBV20-1 and TRBJ1-2; D remains unclear. CDR3 length: 12 residues. Germline CDR1 reads DFQATT; CDR2 reads SNEGSKA (reference sequence). V lost 1 base and J 4 bases, leaving 7 bases between the germline ends.

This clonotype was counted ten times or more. DNA of the CDR3: TGTGCCAGCAGTACGGCGGGAGTCGTTTATACGCAGTATTTT. Amino acids: CASSTAGVVYTQYF. The genes are TRBV2 and TRBJ2-3, with 7 bases lining up with TRBD2. This CDR3 contains 14 residues. From germline, CDR1 is SNHLY and CDR2 FYNNEI. V dropped 5 bases and J dropped 7; count of bases not matched to a gene: 9.

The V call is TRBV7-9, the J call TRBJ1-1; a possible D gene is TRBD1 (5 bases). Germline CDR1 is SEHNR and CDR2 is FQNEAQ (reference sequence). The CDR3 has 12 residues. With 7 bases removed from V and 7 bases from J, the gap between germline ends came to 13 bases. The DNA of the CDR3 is TGTGCCAGCATTGGGAACGGGGGTGAAGCTTTCTTT. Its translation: CASIGNGGEAFF. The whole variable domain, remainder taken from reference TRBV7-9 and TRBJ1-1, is DTGVSQNPRHKITKRGQNVTFRCDPISEHNRLYWYRQTLGQGPEFLTYFQNEAQLEKSRLLSDRFSAERPKGSFSTLEIQRTEQGDSAMYLCASIGNGGEAFFGQGTRLTVV.

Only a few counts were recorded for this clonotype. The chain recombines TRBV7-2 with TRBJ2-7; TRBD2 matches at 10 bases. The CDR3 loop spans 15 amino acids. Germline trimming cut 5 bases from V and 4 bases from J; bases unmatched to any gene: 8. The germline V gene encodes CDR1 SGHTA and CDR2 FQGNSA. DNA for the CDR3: TGTGCCAGCAGCGCCTATGGGACTAGCGATTACGAGCAGTACTTC. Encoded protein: CASSAYGTSDYEQYF.

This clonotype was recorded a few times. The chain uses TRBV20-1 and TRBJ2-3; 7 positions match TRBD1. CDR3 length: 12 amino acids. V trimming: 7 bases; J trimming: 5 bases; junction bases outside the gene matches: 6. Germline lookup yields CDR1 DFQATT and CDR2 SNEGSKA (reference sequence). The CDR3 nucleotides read TGCAGTGAGGGAAGGGGGCAAGATACGCAGTATTTT. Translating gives CSEGRGQDTQYF.

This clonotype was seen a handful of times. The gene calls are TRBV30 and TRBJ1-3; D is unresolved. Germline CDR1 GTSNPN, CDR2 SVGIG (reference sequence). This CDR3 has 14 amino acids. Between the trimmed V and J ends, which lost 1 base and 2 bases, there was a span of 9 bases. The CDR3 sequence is CAWSAGSPGNTIYF. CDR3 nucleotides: TGTGCCTGGAGTGCCGGGAGTCCTGGAAACACCATATATTTT.